The rows below give T cell receptor beta chains drawn from one sample of a study of T cell responses to AZD1222 COVID-19 vaccine. Data came from immunoSEQ multiplex PCR; TCRdb stores just in-frame clones and leaves some out. Among approximately 71,000 clones, 65% to 80% were seen once, and the ten largest hold 9% to 14%. Sequencing used peripheral blood, obtained on day 0 of AZD1222 vaccination. The receptors here all came from an adult in good health. Both conserved end residues are part of each CDR3. D genes are given only for firm matches. The size entry is marked missing in some rows and otherwise reads once, few, many or a size class.

V	length	J	D	size	DNA	CDR3
TRBV7-8	14	TRBJ1-2	.	.	TGTGCCAGCAGCTCTCAGGAGACTAACTATGGCTACACCTTC	CASSSQETNYGYTF
TRBV7-2	13	TRBJ1-2	TRBD1	once	TGTGCCAGCAGCCCCGACAGGGTTAATGGCTACACCTTC	CASSPDRVNGYTF
TRBV4-1	13	TRBJ1-3	.	.	TGCGCCAGCAGCGCTTTCGGTGGAAACACCATATATTTT	CASSAFGGNTIYF
TRBV27	14	TRBJ2-3	.	.	TGTGCCAGCAGTTTTCAGAAACAGGCAGATACGCAGTATTTT	CASSFQKQADTQYF
TRBV11-2	14	TRBJ2-3	.	.	TGTGCCAGCAGCTTAGACCTCCGCGCAGATACGCAGTATTTT	CASSLDLRADTQYF
TRBV28	15	TRBJ2-2	TRBD1	.	TGTGCCAGCACCCGTCCGGACAGGGACTCCGGGGAGCTGTTTTTT	CASTRPDRDSGELFF
TRBV28	13	TRBJ2-5	TRBD2	.	TGTGCCAGCAGGGATCCGGGACTACGTTCCCAGTACTTC	CASRDPGLRSQYF
TRBV10-3	14	TRBJ1-1	.	.	TGTGCCGCGAGCACGGTCCAGGAGAACACTGAAGCTTTCTTT	CAASTVQENTEAFF
TRBV7-3	15	TRBJ1-1	TRBD1	.	TGTGCCAGCAGCCCCGGACAGGGCTTGAACCCTCGAGCTTTCTTT	CASSPGQGLNPRAFF
TRBV3-1/TRBV3-2	17	TRBJ1-1	.	.	TGTGCCAGCAGCCAAGATTTGAGGAGGGGCCGGGGCACTGAAGCTTTCTTT	CASSQDLRRGRGTEAFF
TRBV7-3	13	TRBJ2-5	.	.	TGTGCCAGCAGCTCCGGGATTAAAGAGACCCAGTACTTC	CASSSGIKETQYF
TRBV3-1/TRBV3-2	13	TRBJ2-3	.	.	TGTGCCAGCAGAGGGGCTAGCACAGATACGCAGTATTTT	CASRGASTDTQYF
TRBV6-2/TRBV6-3	16	TRBJ2-2	.	once	TGTGCCAGCAGTTATAAGGGACGGCTCGACACCGGGGAGCTGTTTTTT	CASSYKGRLDTGELFF
TRBV9	15	TRBJ2-1	TRBD1	.	TGTGCCAGCAGCGTAGTAGGGACAGGGTACAATGAGCAGTTCTTC	CASSVVGTGYNEQFF
TRBV19	13	TRBJ2-5	.	.	TGTGCCAGTAGTATTAGCCCCAAAGAGACCCAGTACTTC	CASSISPKETQYF
TRBV12-5	13	TRBJ1-2	.	once	TGTGCTAGTGGTTCCGGCAGAAGCTATGGCTACACCTTC	CASGSGRSYGYTF
TRBV4-2	15	TRBJ2-7	.	.	TGTCCCCCCACCCACGACGAGGGGGGGCCCTACGAGCAGTACTTC	CPPTHDEGGPYEQYF
TRBV13	16	TRBJ2-3	.	.	TGTGCCAGCAGCGATCCGGGACGGAGCTATACAGATACGCAGTATTTT	CASSDPGRSYTDTQYF
TRBV7-6	18	TRBJ2-2	TRBD2	.	TGTGCCAGCAGCGCACAAGTAGCGGGGGGGCCGTACACCGGGGAGCTGTTTTTT	CASSAQVAGGPYTGELFF
TRBV14	13	TRBJ1-1	.	once	TGTGCCAGCAGCCAGAGGGTGGGGGCTGAAGCTTTCTTT	CASSQRVGAEAFF
TRBV7-6	15	TRBJ2-7	TRBD1	once	TGTGCCAGCAGCGCCGGGACAGGGGGAGAATACGAGCAGTACTTC	CASSAGTGGEYEQYF
TRBV2	15	TRBJ1-6	.	.	TGTGCCAGCAGCTCGGATTTAGGCGGTAATTCACCCCTCCACTTT	CASSSDLGGNSPLHF
TRBV4-3	14	TRBJ1-6	.	few	TGCGCCAGCAGCCAAGATGGAAGAAATTCACCCCTCCACTTT	CASSQDGRNSPLHF
TRBV14	15	TRBJ2-7	.	.	TGTGCCAGCAGCCCTTCTCTGGCGGCCTCCTACGAGCAGTACTTC	CASSPSLAASYEQYF
TRBV11-2	17	TRBJ1-1	.	.	TGTGCCAGCAGCCGGTACGAGCGGGGCAGAGTGAACACTGAAGCTTTCTTT	CASSRYERGRVNTEAFF
TRBV9	15	TRBJ1-6	.	.	TGTGCCAGCAGCGGTATTGATTCCTATAATTCACCCCTCCACTTT	CASSGIDSYNSPLHF
TRBV7-2	14	TRBJ1-5	.	.	TGTGCCAGCAGCTTAGAGGCAGTCAATCAGCCCCAGCATTTT	CASSLEAVNQPQHF
TRBV28	15	TRBJ2-1	TRBD2	.	TGTGCCAGCAGTCCCCCGGGACTAGTTATAGATGAGCAGTTCTTC	CASSPPGLVIDEQFF
TRBV19	14	TRBJ1-1	.	few	TGTGCCAGTAGTTCCCAGGGCTTCGGCACTGAAGCTTTCTTT	CASSSQGFGTEAFF
TRBV3-1/TRBV3-2	14	TRBJ1-2	.	.	TGTGCCAGCAGCCAAGTAGGGGGGGCGGCTGGCTACACCTTC	CASSQVGGAAGYTF
TRBV6-9	10	TRBJ2-1	.	.	TGTGCCATCACTGTCGGGAAGCAGTTCTTC	CAITVGKQFF
TRBV7-8	14	TRBJ1-3	.	.	TGTGCCAGCAGCTTAGGGTTCTCTGGAAACACCATATATTTT	CASSLGFSGNTIYF
TRBV27	14	TRBJ1-4	.	.	TGTGCCAGCAGTTCCAGGGGAAATAATGAAAAACTGTTTTTT	CASSSRGNNEKLFF
TRBV19	18	TRBJ1-4	.	.	TGTGCCAGTAGCACCGTCCGTTGGCAGGGAAGATCTAATGAAAAACTGTTTTTT	CASSTVRWQGRSNEKLFF
TRBV18	13	TRBJ2-5	.	.	TGTGCCAGCTCACCTCCGGCCGGCGAGACCCAGTACTTC	CASSPPAGETQYF
TRBV30	11	TRBJ1-3	.	.	TGTGCCTGGGGATCTGGAAACACCATATATTTT	CAWGSGNTIYF
TRBV5-1	13	TRBJ2-1	.	.	TGCGCCAGCACTCCTGGGTCGGCCAATGAGCAGTTCTTC	CASTPGSANEQFF
TRBV29-1	12	TRBJ1-3	.	.	TGCAGCGCGGGGACAACGGGAAACACCATATATTTT	CSAGTTGNTIYF
TRBV6-5	16	TRBJ1-2	.	.	TGTGCCAGCAGTTACCAGACAGGCCGAGTTCGGTATGGCTACACCTTC	CASSYQTGRVRYGYTF
TRBV4-1	15	TRBJ2-6	TRBD1	.	TGCGCCAGCAGCCAGCAGGGGGCTGGGGCCAACGTCCTGACTTTC	CASSQQGAGANVLTF
TRBV14	11	TRBJ1-1	.	few	TGTGCCAGCAGCCAAGGGACTGAAGCTTTCTTT	CASSQGTEAFF